Here is one TCR beta chain with its context. The antigen is undetermined. The junction does not match germline at one end; this may be a read error. The CDR3 spans 18 residues. Germline V gene lookup returns CDR1 SEHNR and CDR2 FQNEAQ (reference sequence). This entry belongs to a study of cytomegalovirus exposure and HLA in healthy donors. Study overall: Early on, a data release was issued that held approximately 92 million unique TCRs from HLA-typed donors. Study-wide findings and caveats: Productive rates of about 90% or about 30% were seen for most TCR beta V segments in an earlier analysis. In a later analysis, an Asian-associated ancestry cluster reportedly showed fewer N-insertions than the roughly 730-donor mean.

Researchers ran the PCR with 60 Vbeta and 13 Jbeta primers. Data came from immunoSEQ multiplex PCR; TCRdb stores just in-frame clones and leaves some out. In the table there are about 120,000 clones, roughly four fifths of which are singletons. This chain uses TRBV7-9 with TRBJ1-1; TRBD1 might be the D (5 bases). Sequenced: PBMCs. The origin of this receptor is a man between 40 and 49 years old in good health and CMV-seronegative. This chain's CDR3 is CSSSPLVFRRGMNTEAFF. The CDR3 DNA sequence: TGTTCCAGCAGCCCGCTAGTCTTTCGAAGGGGAATGAACACTGAAGCTTTCTTT.